The rows below give T cell receptor beta chains drawn from one sample of a study of blood T cell repertoires in COVID-19. Only in-frame clones appear in the TCRdb table, and some are missing; sequencing was by immunoSEQ multiplex PCR. Among approximately 250,000 clones, roughly 84% were seen once, and the ten largest hold less than 2%. What was sequenced was peripheral blood. All receptors come from a woman in her forties who had recovered from COVID-19. The CDR3 runs from the conserved cysteine through the conserved F or W. The order of the fields is clone size, V gene, J gene, D gene, CDR3 protein, CDR3 DNA. D genes are given only for firm matches. Clone size is given for some rows only: seen once, a few or many times, or a class if the clone is expanded.

clone size: .; V gene: TRBV6-5; J gene: TRBJ2-7; D gene: TRBD1; CDR3 protein: CASSWTGGHEQYF; CDR3 DNA: TGTGCCAGCAGTTGGACAGGGGGACACGAGCAGTACTTC
clone size: .; V gene: TRBV18; J gene: TRBJ2-5; D gene: TRBD1; CDR3 protein: CASSPGTAQETQYF; CDR3 DNA: TGTGCCAGCTCACCCGGGACAGCACAAGAGACCCAGTACTTC
clone size: .; V gene: TRBV5-6; J gene: TRBJ2-2; D gene: TRBD2; CDR3 protein: CASSLALAVNTGELFF; CDR3 DNA: TGTGCCAGCAGCTTGGCTCTAGCGGTGAACACCGGGGAGCTGTTTTTT
clone size: .; V gene: TRBV5-1; J gene: TRBJ1-1; D gene: .; CDR3 protein: CASSALGGEDTEAFF; CDR3 DNA: TGCGCCAGCAGCGCTCTAGGGGGGGAGGACACTGAAGCTTTCTTT
clone size: few; V gene: TRBV19; J gene: TRBJ1-5; D gene: .; CDR3 protein: CASSFRDQPQHF; CDR3 DNA: TGTGCCAGTAGTTTCAGGGATCAGCCCCAGCATTTT
clone size: .; V gene: TRBV29-1; J gene: TRBJ2-3; D gene: .; CDR3 protein: CSVEREVDTQYF; CDR3 DNA: TGCAGCGTTGAACGCGAGGTGGATACGCAGTATTTT
clone size: .; V gene: TRBV9; J gene: TRBJ1-2; D gene: TRBD1; CDR3 protein: CASSGLDRADYGYTF; CDR3 DNA: TGTGCCAGCAGCGGACTGGACAGGGCCGACTATGGCTACACCTTC
clone size: .; V gene: TRBV28; J gene: TRBJ1-2; D gene: TRBD1; CDR3 protein: CASWDSRTYGYTF; CDR3 DNA: TGTGCCAGCTGGGACAGTCGGACTTATGGCTACACCTTC
clone size: .; V gene: TRBV7-8; J gene: TRBJ1-3; D gene: TRBD1; CDR3 protein: CATNRGSGNTIYF; CDR3 DNA: TGTGCCACCAACAGGGGCTCTGGAAACACCATATATTTT
clone size: few; V gene: TRBV27; J gene: TRBJ1-2; D gene: .; CDR3 protein: CASSLNGRADGYTF; CDR3 DNA: TGTGCCAGCAGTTTAAACGGGAGGGCGGATGGCTACACCTTC
clone size: .; V gene: TRBV2; J gene: TRBJ2-5; D gene: TRBD2; CDR3 protein: CASSGSSGGRETQYF; CDR3 DNA: TGTGCCAGCAGTGGGTCTAGCGGGGGCCGAGAGACCCAGTACTTC
clone size: once; V gene: TRBV14; J gene: TRBJ2-1; D gene: TRBD2; CDR3 protein: CASSPLGTGGGTEQFF; CDR3 DNA: TGTGCCAGCAGCCCTCTCGGAACGGGGGGGGGCACTGAGCAGTTCTTC
clone size: .; V gene: TRBV15; J gene: TRBJ2-3; D gene: TRBD2; CDR3 protein: CATSRGGGGSTDTQYF; CDR3 DNA: TGTGCCACCAGCAGGGGGGGCGGGGGGAGCACAGATACGCAGTATTTT
clone size: few; V gene: TRBV15; J gene: TRBJ2-5; D gene: TRBD2; CDR3 protein: CATSTRGGGETQYF; CDR3 DNA: TGTGCCACCAGCACGCGCGGGGGGGGAGAGACCCAGTACTTC
clone size: .; V gene: TRBV6-5; J gene: TRBJ1-1; D gene: .; CDR3 protein: CASTFGEGSEAFF; CDR3 DNA: TGTGCCAGCACCTTCGGGGAGGGTTCTGAAGCTTTCTTT
clone size: .; V gene: TRBV2; J gene: TRBJ1-5; D gene: TRBD1; CDR3 protein: CASSATGGKNQPQHF; CDR3 DNA: TGTGCCAGCAGTGCTACAGGGGGAAAGAATCAGCCCCAGCATTTT
clone size: .; V gene: TRBV5-1; J gene: TRBJ1-2; D gene: .; CDR3 protein: CASSPSEPAQGYTF; CDR3 DNA: TGCGCCAGCAGCCCCTCGGAGCCAGCTCAAGGCTACACCTTC
clone size: .; V gene: TRBV6-1; J gene: TRBJ1-6; D gene: TRBD1; CDR3 protein: CASSEGDRDNSPLHF; CDR3 DNA: TGTGCCAGCAGTGAAGGGGACAGGGACAATTCACCCCTCCACTTT
clone size: .; V gene: TRBV7-2; J gene: TRBJ1-6; D gene: TRBD1; CDR3 protein: CASSLVGTGNSPLHF; CDR3 DNA: TGTGCCAGCAGCTTAGTGGGGACAGGGAATTCACCCCTCCACTTT
clone size: .; V gene: TRBV6-5; J gene: TRBJ2-7; D gene: TRBD1; CDR3 protein: CASKPRTGSYEQYF; CDR3 DNA: TGTGCCAGCAAGCCACGGACAGGCTCCTACGAGCAGTACTTC
clone size: .; V gene: TRBV30; J gene: TRBJ2-2; D gene: TRBD1; CDR3 protein: CAWAQGIGELFF; CDR3 DNA: TGTGCCTGGGCACAGGGGATCGGGGAGCTGTTTTTT
clone size: .; V gene: TRBV7-3; J gene: TRBJ2-5; D gene: .; CDR3 protein: CASSLIPGRQETQYF; CDR3 DNA: TGTGCCAGCAGCTTAATCCCCGGTCGGCAAGAGACCCAGTACTTC
clone size: few; V gene: TRBV28; J gene: TRBJ1-5; D gene: .; CDR3 protein: CASSSAEAGNQPQHF; CDR3 DNA: TGTGCCAGCAGTTCCGCCGAAGCGGGGAATCAGCCCCAGCATTTT
clone size: .; V gene: TRBV3-1/TRBV3-2; J gene: TRBJ2-2; D gene: TRBD1; CDR3 protein: CASLQEGAPNTGELFF; CDR3 DNA: TGTGCCAGCTTACAAGAGGGGGCTCCGAACACCGGGGAGCTGTTTTTT
clone size: .; V gene: TRBV3-1/TRBV3-2; J gene: TRBJ2-7; D gene: .; CDR3 protein: CASSPRGFHEQYF; CDR3 DNA: TGTGCCAGCAGCCCCCGGGGGTTCCACGAGCAGTACTTC
clone size: .; V gene: TRBV2; J gene: TRBJ1-4; D gene: TRBD1; CDR3 protein: CASSSEGAKNEKLFF; CDR3 DNA: TGTGCCAGCAGCTCCGAGGGGGCCAAGAACGAAAAACTGTTTTTT
clone size: .; V gene: TRBV5-1; J gene: TRBJ2-7; D gene: .; CDR3 protein: CASSFTNPGEQYF; CDR3 DNA: TGCGCCAGCAGCTTCACTAACCCCGGGGAGCAGTACTTC
clone size: .; V gene: TRBV11-3; J gene: TRBJ1-2; D gene: .; CDR3 protein: CASSLSGAAGYTF; CDR3 DNA: TGTGCCAGCAGTTTAAGCGGGGCGGCGGGCTACACCTTC
clone size: .; V gene: TRBV7-8; J gene: TRBJ2-6; D gene: TRBD1; CDR3 protein: CASSLALRGTGANVLTF; CDR3 DNA: TGTGCCAGCAGCTTAGCCCTCAGGGGGACAGGGGCCAACGTCCTGACTTTC
clone size: .; V gene: TRBV19; J gene: TRBJ2-3; D gene: .; CDR3 protein: CASSNRVKDTQYF; CDR3 DNA: TGTGCCAGTAGTAACAGGGTAAAAGATACGCAGTATTTT